The T cell receptor (beta chain) under discussion was sequenced for a study of long-term antiretroviral therapy in people with HIV. An immunoSEQ assay, version v3.0, was performed at survey level. Produced via immunoSEQ multiplex PCR; TCRdb's table is partial and in-frame only. The table lists around 37,000 clones, 85% of them singletons. The germline V gene encodes CDR1 LNHDA and CDR2 SQIVND (reference sequence). V shed 0 bases and J 0 bases; nucleotides not matched to a gene: 6. CDR3 length: 17 residues. The sequence was collected from a man aged 18-30 years with HIV. The J gene is TRBJ1-1, the V gene TRBV19; 8 bases align to TRBD1. The sample here was unsorted PBMCs, taken 3.3 years after starting antiretroviral therapy. The CDR3 nucleotides are TGTGCCAGTAGTATAGACAGGGGGCAAAGGTTGAACACTGAAGCTTTCTTT. Amino acids: CASSIDRGQRLNTEAFF.